A selection of T cell receptor beta chains follows, all from one sample in a study of technical replicates of blood from a handful of donors. Generated by immunoSEQ multiplex PCR, the TCRdb table keeps only in-frame clones and is missing some. This sample carries approximately 79,000 clones, over 90% of them seen once, and the ten largest clones take around 0.24%. Material: T cells isolated from PBMCs. The source is a human donor in good health. Each CDR3 is given with its conserved first and last residue. D genes are given only for firm matches.

j_call d_call v_call cdr3_nt cdr3_aa
TRBJ2-7 TRBD1 TRBV19 TGTGCCAGTAGTAAAAAAGGACAGGGGGCCTACGAGCAGTACTTC CASSKKGQGAYEQYF
TRBJ2-3 TRBD2 TRBV7-8 TGTGCCAGCAGCTTACGGGTTGCGGGGGGCACAGATACGCAGTATTTT CASSLRVAGGTDTQYF
TRBJ1-5 TRBD1 TRBV28 TGTGCCAGCAGTCCGACAGGGGGCGGCAATCAGCCCCAGCATTTT CASSPTGGGNQPQHF
TRBJ1-1 TRBD1 TRBV7-8 TGTGCCAGCAGCGCTGACAGGGGGTACACTGAAGCTTTCTTT CASSADRGYTEAFF
TRBJ2-7 NA TRBV7-6 TGTGCCAGCAGTGTCCTCCCCGACAGACACACCTACGAGCAGTACTTC CASSVLPDRHTYEQYF
TRBJ2-2 TRBD2 TRBV5-1 TGCGCCAGCAGCCCGCGGACTAGCGGAACGAACACCGGGGAGCTGTTTTTT CASSPRTSGTNTGELFF
TRBJ2-1 TRBD2 TRBV2 TGTGCCAGCAGTACTAGCGAGATAAACAATGAGCAGTTCTTC CASSTSEINNEQFF
TRBJ1-1 NA TRBV18 TGTGCCAGCTCAAGTGGAGAGGACACTGAAGCTTTCTTT CASSSGEDTEAFF
TRBJ1-1 NA TRBV20-1 TGCAGTGCTAGAGGAGGCACTGAAGCTTTCTTT CSARGGTEAFF
TRBJ1-1 TRBD1 TRBV6-6 TGTGCCAGCAGTACCACAGGGGGTAGGGACACTGAAGCTTTCTTT CASSTTGGRDTEAFF